This T cell receptor beta chain was found in a study of T cells in Graves' hyperthyroidism and ophthalmopathy. The study's findings and limits: Blood samples included most of the expanded thyroid clonotypes exceeding 0.001. A 13 V-J model separated ophthalmopathy from stable hyperthyroidism.

Amplified TCR beta CDR3 regions came from RNA transcripts. Primed by the HTBI set, a first-round RT-PCR was run on the TCR CDR3. From the multiplex PCR reads, TCRdb called clonotypes with MiXCR, one entry per CDR3 protein. This sample carries about 260,000 distinct CDR3 sequences, approximately 26% of them seen once, and the ten largest clones take over 25%. Lactation, pregnancy, other autoimmune disease or uncontrolled infection excluded patients. This clonotype occurred many times. Its antigen is not identified. Sequencing was carried out using blood. The clonotype was recovered from a man aged 35 to 55 with Graves' hyperthyroidism that later progressed to Graves' ophthalmopathy.

The CDR3 bases are TGTGCCTGGAGTCGCGGGACAGGGGGCTATGGCTACACCTTC. Translating gives CAWSRGTGGYGYTF. The V call is TRBV30, the J call TRBJ1-2, with 11 positions matching TRBD1. Germline values: CDR1 GTSNPN, CDR2 SVGIG (reference sequence). V lost 2 bases and J lost 4; bases outside the gene matches: 3. The CDR3 consists of 14 residues.